What follows are 5 T cell receptor beta chains derived from one specimen sequenced in a study of cytomegalovirus exposure and HLA in healthy donors. The PCR had 60 Vbeta and 13 Jbeta primers. Sequencing used immunoSEQ multiplex PCR; TCRdb keeps in-frame clones, though not all of them. The sample lists 150,000 to 200,000 clones; 77% were seen once. Sequencing used PBMCs. These receptors originate from a man aged 18 to 30 in good health and CMV-seronegative.

The CDR3 protein is CASSAGLAGGGREQFF. CDR3 DNA: TGTGCCAGCAGCGCAGGACTAGCGGGAGGGGGGCGTGAGCAGTTCTTC. The chain employs TRBV7-9 and TRBJ2-1, with 15 nucleotides matching TRBD2. Germline V gene sequence: CDR1 SEHNR, CDR2 FQNEAQ (reference sequence). V dropped 5 bases and J dropped 9; count of bases not matched to a gene: 8. The CDR3 is made up of 16 amino acids.

This clone was observed a few times. The gene calls are TRBV7-9 and TRBJ1-2; TRBD1 might be the D (6 bases). The CDR3 spans 12 residues. Looked up from germline, CDR1 is SEHNR and CDR2 is FQNEAQ (reference sequence). The V and J ends lost 5 bases and 6 bases respectively, with 10 bases between them. The CDR3 reads CASSPPGDGYTF. CDR3 nucleotides: TGTGCCAGCAGCCCTCCAGGGGATGGCTACACCTTC.

This chain links TRBV5-1 with TRBJ2-5; D call uncertain. The CDR3 sequence is 14 residues long. The V and J ends lost 4 bases and 2 bases respectively, with 12 bases between them. Germline CDR1 and CDR2: SGHRS and YFSETQ. CDR3 loop: CASSATINQETQYF. Written as DNA, the CDR3 is TGCGCCAGCAGCGCCACTATAAATCAAGAGACCCAGTACTTC.

This chain joins TRBV7-6 and TRBJ2-1, with 7 bases aligning to TRBD1. This CDR3 is built from 14 residues. The germline V gene encodes CDR1 SGHVS and CDR2 FNYEAQ. The V segment lost 6 bases and the J segment 9 bases; nucleotides outside the gene matches: 11. CDR3 sequence: CASRPQGLSGEQFF. The CDR3 nucleotides are TGTGCCAGCAGACCACAGGGGCTTTCGGGTGAGCAGTTCTTC.

The chain carries TRBV7-2 and TRBJ1-5; D gene ambiguous. The CDR3 sequence is 17 residues long. The V gene's germline CDR1 is SGHTA and CDR2 FQGNSA. V lost 1 base to trimming and J lost 0 bases, with 13 bases between them. This chain's CDR3 is CASSLGAVRYSNQPQHF. The CDR3 bases are TGTGCCAGCAGCTTAGGGGCAGTAAGATATAGCAATCAGCCCCAGCATTTT.